This T cell receptor beta chain appears in the sequencing data of a study of CD8 T cells in Susac syndrome. RNA, at 0.5 to 1 ug, was reverse transcribed with random hexamers. TCR beta CDR3 was amplified by immunoSEQ multiplex PCR. This amplification extended across 54 Vbeta and 13 Jbeta segments. TCRdb re-analysed the immunoSEQ multiplex PCR reads in MiXCR, keeping a single row per CDR3 protein. The table lists around 190,000 distinct CDR3 sequences, around 93% of them singletons. The receptor was isolated from a human donor in good health. Sequencing used CD4+ T cells from PBMCs.

This CDR3 reads CASSLEVTRTAQYF. In nucleotides, the CDR3 is TGTGCCAGCAGCTTAGAGGTCACTCGTACGGCCCAGTACTTC. The chain recombines TRBV7-2 with TRBJ2-5; no definite D call. With 1 base removed from V and 9 bases from J, the gap between germline ends came to 15 bases. Per germline, CDR1 SGHTA and CDR2 FQGNSA. The CDR3 is 14 residues long. The complete variable domain, with remaining parts taken from reference TRBV7-2 and TRBJ2-5, reads GAGVSQSPSNKVTEKGKDVELRCDPISGHTALYWYRQSLGQGLEFLIYFQGNSAPDKSGLPSDRFSAERTGGSVSTLTIQRTQQEDSAVYLCASSLEVTRTAQYFGPGTRLLVL.